The rows below give T cell receptor beta chains drawn from one sample of a study of blood T cell repertoires in COVID-19. Data came from immunoSEQ multiplex PCR; TCRdb stores just in-frame clones and leaves some out. The sample carries 85,000 to 90,000 clones, around 86% recorded once. Sequences were obtained from peripheral blood. Receptor source: a human donor in a cohort sampled during active COVID-19. Both conserved end residues are part of each CDR3. Each record gives: D gene, V gene, CDR3 length, clone size, J gene, CDR3 DNA, CDR3 protein. A D gene is named only where the DNA matches it firmly. Not every row has a clone size; where given, it reads once, few, many or a size class.

D: TRBD2; V: TRBV15; length: 22; size: -; J: TRBJ2-1; DNA: TGTGCCACCAGCAGAGATATCTTGGGAGCTAGCGGGAGGCGCCTCATTCGTAATGAGCAGTTCTTC; CDR3: CATSRDILGASGRRLIRNEQFF
D: TRBD1; V: TRBV5-6; length: 15; size: once; J: TRBJ2-1; DNA: TGTGCCAGCAGCAGGGGACAGGGAACCTACAATGAGCAGTTCTTC; CDR3: CASSRGQGTYNEQFF
D: TRBD2; V: TRBV15; length: 16; size: -; J: TRBJ2-7; DNA: TGTGCCACCAGCAGAGGGGGCTTTAGCGGGAGCTACGAGCAGTACTTC; CDR3: CATSRGGFSGSYEQYF
D: TRBD2; V: TRBV28; length: 17; size: -; J: TRBJ2-3; DNA: TGTGCCAGCAGTCCCCCAGAAGCGGGAGTTAGTACAGATACGCAGTATTTT; CDR3: CASSPPEAGVSTDTQYF
D: -; V: TRBV3-1/TRBV3-2; length: 16; size: once; J: TRBJ2-1; DNA: TGTGCCAGCAGCCAAGATGCCAGGAGGGCCGACAATGAGCAGTTCTTC; CDR3: CASSQDARRADNEQFF
D: TRBD1; V: TRBV10-3; length: 15; size: once; J: TRBJ2-5; DNA: TGTGCCATCAGTGAGGCGACAGGGGGCGGAGAGACCCAGTACTTC; CDR3: CAISEATGGGETQYF
D: TRBD1; V: TRBV7-6; length: 17; size: -; J: TRBJ2-7; DNA: TGTGCCAGCAGCTTCCCAGGGTCGAGGGGGCTCTGTTTAGAGCAGTACTTC; CDR3: CASSFPGSRGLCLEQYF
D: TRBD1; V: TRBV27; length: 12; size: -; J: TRBJ1-1; DNA: TGTGCCAGCAGTCCACAGGGGGCGTATGCTTTCTTT; CDR3: CASSPQGAYAFF
D: TRBD1; V: TRBV6-5; length: 14; size: -; J: TRBJ2-7; DNA: TGTGCCAGCAGCTTCGACAGGGGGCTCAACGAGCAGTACTTC; CDR3: CASSFDRGLNEQYF
D: -; V: TRBV7-8; length: 17; size: -; J: TRBJ2-5; DNA: TGTGCCAGCAGCTTAGTTTTAATCGTAGGGGGGGAAGAGACCCAGTACTTC; CDR3: CASSLVLIVGGEETQYF
D: TRBD2; V: TRBV7-2; length: 18; size: -; J: TRBJ2-3; DNA: TGTGCCAGCAGCTTAGCGATTAGGGGACTAGCTAGCACAGATACGCAGTATTTT; CDR3: CASSLAIRGLASTDTQYF
D: -; V: TRBV27; length: 15; size: -; J: TRBJ1-1; DNA: TGTGCCAGCAGTTTATCATGGGGGCAGGGCACTGAAGCTTTCTTT; CDR3: CASSLSWGQGTEAFF
D: -; V: TRBV2; length: 15; size: -; J: TRBJ1-2; DNA: TGTGCCAGCAGGGAGCGAGGGGGATACGGGTATGGCTACACCTTC; CDR3: CASRERGGYGYGYTF
D: TRBD2; V: TRBV7-9; length: 14; size: -; J: TRBJ2-7; DNA: TGTGCCAGCAGCCCTAGGACTAGCGTCTACGAGCAGTACTTC; CDR3: CASSPRTSVYEQYF
D: -; V: TRBV18; length: 15; size: -; J: TRBJ2-7; DNA: TGTGCCAGCTCGCCCACAGGGGGGGTCTCCTACGAGCAGTACTTC; CDR3: CASSPTGGVSYEQYF
D: -; V: TRBV28; length: 13; size: -; J: TRBJ1-2; DNA: TGTGCCAGCAGACTACAGGCTTCTGATGGCTACACCTTC; CDR3: CASRLQASDGYTF
D: TRBD2; V: TRBV29-1; length: 15; size: -; J: TRBJ2-1; DNA: TGCAGCGTTGAAGGGCTAGCGGGACGGTTCAATGAGCAGTTCTTC; CDR3: CSVEGLAGRFNEQFF
D: -; V: TRBV28; length: 15; size: -; J: TRBJ2-5; DNA: TGTGCCAGCATCGGGGGGACACCATTACAAGAGACCCAGTACTTC; CDR3: CASIGGTPLQETQYF
D: TRBD2; V: TRBV7-7; length: 16; size: few; J: TRBJ2-1; DNA: TGTGCTAGCAGCTTAGATTCGGCTAGCGGGAGCAATGAGCAGTTCTTC; CDR3: CASSLDSASGSNEQFF
D: TRBD2; V: TRBV11-2; length: 16; size: -; J: TRBJ2-7; DNA: TGTGCCAGCAGCCAATCTAGCGGGAGACGGTCCTACGAGCAGTACTTC; CDR3: CASSQSSGRRSYEQYF
D: TRBD1; V: TRBV28; length: 15; size: few; J: TRBJ1-4; DNA: TGTGCCAGCAGTTTACAACAGGGGAATAATGAAAAACTGTTTTTT; CDR3: CASSLQQGNNEKLFF
D: TRBD1; V: TRBV7-3; length: 15; size: once; J: TRBJ1-1; DNA: TGTGCCAGCAGCCCACAGGGGGCGCAGGGGACTGAAGCTTTCTTT; CDR3: CASSPQGAQGTEAFF
D: -; V: TRBV11-2; length: 14; size: -; J: TRBJ1-1; DNA: TGTGCCAGCAGCTTAGATTTGAGGAACACTGAAGCTTTCTTT; CDR3: CASSLDLRNTEAFF
D: TRBD2; V: TRBV10-3; length: 13; size: once; J: TRBJ2-5; DNA: TGTGCCATCTCTGCGGGAGGTGAAGAGACCCAGTACTTC; CDR3: CAISAGGEETQYF
D: -; V: TRBV28; length: 12; size: -; J: TRBJ1-2; DNA: TGTGCCAGCAGCCCGAGGTCTTTCGGCTACACCTTC; CDR3: CASSPRSFGYTF
D: TRBD1; V: TRBV4-1; length: 16; size: -; J: TRBJ2-7; DNA: TGCGCCAGCAGCCAAGGAGGAGGACAGGGGGCGGGGGAGCAGTACTTC; CDR3: CASSQGGGQGAGEQYF
D: TRBD2; V: TRBV28; length: 15; size: few; J: TRBJ2-3; DNA: TGTGCCAGCAGTAGGGAGACTAGCATCACAGATACGCAGTATTTT; CDR3: CASSRETSITDTQYF
D: TRBD2; V: TRBV9; length: 16; size: -; J: TRBJ2-3; DNA: TGTGCCAGCAGCCCCCCCGGGACTAGCGGGATGAAGGTGCAGTATTTT; CDR3: CASSPPGTSGMKVQYF
D: TRBD1; V: TRBV7-3; length: 15; size: -; J: TRBJ1-5; DNA: TGTGCCAGCAGCTTGGCAGGGGGTTCGAATCAGCCCCAGCATTTT; CDR3: CASSLAGGSNQPQHF